This T cell receptor beta chain was captured by sequencing in a study of blood T cells in healthy people across ages. The ends were cut back, 0 bases at V and 5 bases at J, with 15 bases in the middle. The CDR3 covers 16 residues. The germline V gene encodes CDR1 SGHKS and CDR2 YYEKEE (reference sequence). Through a sample-barcoded 5' primer and a J-beta primer mix, a second PCR was run for about 6 to 11 cycles. TCRdb called the 5' RACE reads again in MiXCR, with one record for every CDR3 protein. The sample holds roughly 1,800,000 distinct CDR3 sequences; roughly 52% are singletons and the top ten take about 2.1%.

This rearrangement joins TRBV5-5 to TRBJ2-4; D unresolved. This TCR came from a woman in her thirties or forties in good health. Sequencing was carried out using blood. The CDR3 loop is CASSLVVGSRQNIQYF. The CDR3 DNA follows: TGTGCCAGCAGCTTGGTTGTGGGGTCGCGCCAAAACATTCAGTACTTC. The whole variable domain, filled in from reference TRBV5-5 and TRBJ2-4, reads DAGVTQSPTHLIKTRGQQVTLRCSPISGHKSVSWYQQVLGQGPQFIFQYYEKEERGRGNFPDRFSARQFPNYSSELNVNALLLGDSALYLCASSLVVGSRQNIQYFGAGTRLSVL.